This T cell receptor (beta chain) was found in a study of T cell repertoires in cytomegalovirus infection. About the research overall: Recently identified HLA-C-restricted CMV epitopes were used, and well-studied HLA-B-restricted CMV epitopes were used as well.

On this clonotype: Its antigen is undetermined.

In TCRdb, the reads were re-called with MiXCR into one record per CDR3 protein. This repertoire shows 800,000 to 950,000 distinct CDR3 sequences, 32% found once; its top ten account for around 11%. This CDR3 is 13 amino acids long. Germline V gene data show CDR1 as MNHEY and CDR2 as SVGAGI. The V end was cut by 10 bases, the J end by 0 bases, with 12 bases between. The rearrangement joins TRBV6-5 to TRBJ1-2; no definite D call. The origin of this receptor is a human donor in good health (CMV status not recorded). Some clones in this sample may be carry-over from other donors' samples. The material sequenced was cultured CD8+ T cells from PBMCs, taken from culture after CMV antigen stimulation. DNA of the CDR3: TGTGCCACCTGTTTAAGGCCTAACTATGGCTACACCTTC. This codes for CATCLRPNYGYTF.